This T cell receptor beta chain was identified during a study of identical twins. Study-level points and caveats: A cross-sectional statistical analysis, not follow-up of the same donors, supported the conclusions. Out-of-frame alpha sequences common to twins exhibited a surplus of low generation probability.

The V end lost 5 bases, the J end lost 7 bases, and 17 bases lay between the germline ends. Germline V gene lookup returns CDR1 MNHEY and CDR2 SMNVEV (reference sequence). The CDR3 runs 14 residues. The cDNA had a unique molecular identifier and a template-switch universal primer site. TCRdb used MiXCR to reprocess the 5' RACE reads, holding one entry per CDR3 protein. The sample has about 700,000 distinct CDR3 sequences, over 5% seen once. This clonotype was seen more than once but under ten times. Its antigen is unknown. The specimen sequenced was naive T cells sorted from blood. V usage is TRBV27 and J usage is TRBJ2-5; D is possibly TRBD1 or TRBD2 (5 bases each). This clonotype was obtained from a man aged 18 to 29 in good health. The CDR3: CASSPIPRGATQYF. For the CDR3, the DNA is TGTGCCAGCAGTCCCATCCCGAGAGGGGCGACCCAGTACTTC.